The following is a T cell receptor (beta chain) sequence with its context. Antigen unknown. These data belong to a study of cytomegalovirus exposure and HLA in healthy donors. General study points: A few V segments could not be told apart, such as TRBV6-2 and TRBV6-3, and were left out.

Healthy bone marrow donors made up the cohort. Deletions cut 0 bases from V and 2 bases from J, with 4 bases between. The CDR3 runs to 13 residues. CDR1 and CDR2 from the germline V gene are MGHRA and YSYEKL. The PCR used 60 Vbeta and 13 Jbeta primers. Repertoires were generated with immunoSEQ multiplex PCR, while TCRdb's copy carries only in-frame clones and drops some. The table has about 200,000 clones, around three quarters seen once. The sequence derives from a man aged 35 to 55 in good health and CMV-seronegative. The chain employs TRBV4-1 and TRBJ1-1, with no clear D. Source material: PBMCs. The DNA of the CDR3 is TGCGCCAGCAGCCAAGAGAGAAACACTGAAGCTTTCTTT. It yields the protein CASSQERNTEAFF.